What follows is one TCR beta chain and its context. The sample originates from a study of blood T cell repertoires in COVID-19. The CDR3 consists of 14 residues. Germline values: CDR1 SNHLY, CDR2 FYNNEI. Trimming took 10 bases from V and 5 from J; bases not matched to a gene: 5. Clones were sequenced by immunoSEQ multiplex PCR, and TCRdb holds only the in-frame ones, with some missing. The repertoire holds tens of thousands of clones, with around 91% as singletons. The receptor's source is a man in his fifties with COVID-19, enrolled during active disease. Sequenced sample: peripheral blood. The V call is TRBV2, the J call TRBJ2-3; 14 bases fit TRBD2. The chain's CDR3 is CATRLAGGVDTQYF. The CDR3, as DNA: TGTGCCACCAGACTAGCGGGAGGGGTAGATACGCAGTATTTT.